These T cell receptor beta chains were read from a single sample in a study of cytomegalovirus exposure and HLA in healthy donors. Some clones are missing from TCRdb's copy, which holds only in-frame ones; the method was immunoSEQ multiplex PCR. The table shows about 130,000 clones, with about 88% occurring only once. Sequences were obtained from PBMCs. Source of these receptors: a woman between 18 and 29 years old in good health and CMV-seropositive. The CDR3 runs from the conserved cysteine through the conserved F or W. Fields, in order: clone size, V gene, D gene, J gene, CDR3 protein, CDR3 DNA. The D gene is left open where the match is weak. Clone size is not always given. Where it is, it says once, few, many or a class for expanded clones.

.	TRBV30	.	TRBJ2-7	CAWSGALPYEQYF	TGTGCCTGGAGTGGTGCGTTGCCCTACGAGCAGTACTTC
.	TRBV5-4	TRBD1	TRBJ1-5	CASSSNRGFNQPQHF	TGTGCCAGCAGCTCTAACAGGGGTTTCAATCAGCCCCAGCATTTT
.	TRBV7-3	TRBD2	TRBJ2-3	CASSLTSGTDTQYF	TGTGCCAGCAGCTTGACTAGCGGCACAGATACGCAGTATTTT
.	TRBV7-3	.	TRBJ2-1	CASSFSSYNEQFF	TGTGCCAGCAGCTTCTCCAGCTACAATGAGCAGTTCTTC
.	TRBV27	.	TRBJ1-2	CASSLIGLGGHGYTF	TGTGCCAGCAGTTTAATTGGGTTGGGGGGGCACGGCTACACCTTC
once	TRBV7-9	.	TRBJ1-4	CASSLGQVGEKLFF	TGTGCCAGCAGCTTAGGACAGGTCGGAGAAAAACTGTTTTTT
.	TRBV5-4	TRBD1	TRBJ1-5	CASSFTGGAGNQPQHF	TGTGCCAGCAGCTTCACAGGGGGCGCCGGCAATCAGCCCCAGCATTTT
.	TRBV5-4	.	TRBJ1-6	CASSLRGSDSPLHF	TGTGCCAGCAGCTTGCGAGGGAGTGACTCACCCCTCCACTTT
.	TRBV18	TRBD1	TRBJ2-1	CASSPRDRVYNEQFF	TGTGCCAGCTCACCACGGGACAGGGTCTACAATGAGCAGTTCTTC
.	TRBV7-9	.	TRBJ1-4	CASSLAQGHNEKLFF	TGTGCCAGCAGCTTAGCACAGGGACATAATGAAAAACTGTTTTTT
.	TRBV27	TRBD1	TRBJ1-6	CASRGGTGGNNSPLHF	TGTGCCAGCAGGGGTGGGACAGGGGGAAATAATTCACCCCTCCACTTT
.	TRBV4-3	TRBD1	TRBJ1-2	CASSQGDRGPGHYGYTF	TGCGCCAGCAGCCAAGGAGACAGGGGGCCGGGACACTATGGCTACACCTTC
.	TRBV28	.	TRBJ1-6	CASTREKYNSPLHF	TGTGCCAGCACACGGGAGAAATATAATTCACCCCTCCACTTT
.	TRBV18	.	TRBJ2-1	CASSPPTPSSYNEQFF	TGTGCCAGCTCACCACCAACGCCGAGCTCCTACAATGAGCAGTTCTTC
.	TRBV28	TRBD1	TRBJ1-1	CASSPPTGGRNTEAFF	TGTGCCAGCAGTCCCCCCACAGGGGGGAGGAACACTGAAGCTTTCTTT
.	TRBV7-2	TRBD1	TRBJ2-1	CASSSVRTGGNEQFF	TGTGCCAGCAGCTCCGTAAGGACAGGCGGTAATGAGCAGTTCTTC
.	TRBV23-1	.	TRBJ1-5	CASSHRQFGQPQHF	TGCGCCAGCAGTCATCGACAGTTTGGACAGCCCCAGCATTTT
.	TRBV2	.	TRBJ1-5	CASSGTLYYSNQPQHF	TGTGCCAGCTCCGGGACACTATATTATAGCAATCAGCCCCAGCATTTT
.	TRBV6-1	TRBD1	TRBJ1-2	CASSEPGTGAPLYGYTF	TGTGCCAGCAGTGAACCAGGGACAGGTGCGCCCCTATATGGCTACACCTTC
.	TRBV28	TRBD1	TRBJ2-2	CASRTGGTGELFF	TGTGCCAGCAGAACAGGGGGAACCGGGGAGCTGTTTTTT
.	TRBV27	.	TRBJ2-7	CASSTLGANYEQYF	TGTGCCAGCAGTACCCTGGGGGCCAACTACGAGCAGTACTTC
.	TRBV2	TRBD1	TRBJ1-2	CASSTSLGQGYGYTF	TGTGCCAGCAGCACGTCCTTAGGACAGGGCTATGGCTACACCTTC
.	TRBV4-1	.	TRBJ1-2	CASSPGQTPNYGYTF	TGCGCCAGCAGCCCGGGACAAACCCCTAACTATGGCTACACCTTC
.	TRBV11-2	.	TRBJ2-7	CASSWGQLEQYF	TGTGCCAGCAGCTGGGGACAACTCGAGCAGTACTTC
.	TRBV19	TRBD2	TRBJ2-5	CASTPGLAGGGETQYF	TGTGCCAGTACCCCGGGACTAGCGGGGGGAGGAGAGACCCAGTACTTC
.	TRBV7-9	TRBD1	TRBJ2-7	CASSPGQFYEQYF	TGTGCCAGCAGCCCGGGACAGTTCTACGAGCAGTACTTC
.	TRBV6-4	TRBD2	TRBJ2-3	CASSDVSGGTDTQYF	TGTGCCAGCAGTGACGTAAGCGGGGGAACAGATACGCAGTATTTT
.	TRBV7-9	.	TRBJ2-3	CASSPGSAQYF	TGTGCCAGCTCACCCGGGTCGGCGCAGTATTTT
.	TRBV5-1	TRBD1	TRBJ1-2	CASSGPTGTGVKWPYGYTF	TGCGCCAGCAGCGGTCCTACCGGGACAGGGGTTAAGTGGCCCTATGGCTACACCTTC
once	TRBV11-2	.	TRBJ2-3	CASSLDGSITTDTQYF	TGTGCCAGCAGCTTAGACGGGAGCATTACGACAGATACGCAGTATTTT
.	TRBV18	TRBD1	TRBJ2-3	CASSLRGPITDTQYF	TGTGCCAGCTCTCTCAGGGGGCCGATCACAGATACGCAGTATTTT
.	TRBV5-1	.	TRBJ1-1	CASSFRPGEGTEAFF	TGCGCCAGCAGCTTCCGCCCGGGGGAGGGCACTGAAGCTTTCTTT
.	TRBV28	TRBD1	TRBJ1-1	CASSYDRGKFKAEAFF	TGTGCCAGCAGCTATGACAGGGGTAAGTTTAAGGCTGAAGCTTTCTTT
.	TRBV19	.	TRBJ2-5	CASSTGAGETQYF	TGTGCCAGTAGTACAGGGGCAGGGGAGACCCAGTACTTC
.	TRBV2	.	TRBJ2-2	CASSVDTSNTGELFF	TGTGCCAGCAGCGTCGACACCTCAAACACCGGGGAGCTGTTTTTT
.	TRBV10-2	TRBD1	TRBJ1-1	CASSNRGKNTEAFF	TGCGCCAGCAGTAACAGGGGGAAGAACACTGAAGCTTTCTTT
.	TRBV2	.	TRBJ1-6	CASSEARMGPLHF	TGTGCCAGCAGTGAAGCGCGGATGGGACCCCTCCACTTT
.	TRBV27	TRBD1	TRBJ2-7	CASSLSRDRGLYYEQYF	TGTGCCAGCAGTTTATCGCGAGACAGGGGACTTTACTACGAGCAGTACTTC
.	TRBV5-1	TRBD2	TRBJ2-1	CASTKRGGTPNEQFF	TGCGCCAGCACCAAGCGGGGGGGCACCCCCAATGAGCAGTTCTTC
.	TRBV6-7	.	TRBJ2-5	CASSTPGTGEAQYF	TGTGCCAGCAGTACCCCCGGGACTGGGGAGGCCCAGTACTTC
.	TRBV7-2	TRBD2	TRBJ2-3	CASSLGSGGAGSDTQYF	TGTGCCAGCAGCTTAGGTAGCGGGGGGGCCGGTTCAGATACGCAGTATTTT
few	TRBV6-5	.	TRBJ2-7	CASSRDTPSYEQYF	TGTGCCAGCAGCCGGGACACCCCTTCCTACGAGCAGTACTTC
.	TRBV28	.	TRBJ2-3	CASSLMASGTDTQYF	TGTGCCAGCAGTTTAATGGCTAGCGGCACAGATACGCAGTATTTT
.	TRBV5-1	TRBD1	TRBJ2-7	CASSAGQADEQYF	TGCGCCAGCAGCGCCGGACAGGCAGACGAGCAGTACTTC
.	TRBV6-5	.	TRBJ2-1	CASSYSGRNYNEQFF	TGTGCCAGCAGTTACTCGGGGAGAAACTACAATGAGCAGTTCTTC
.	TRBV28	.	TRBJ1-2	CASSLLAGTGGYTF	TGTGCCAGCAGTTTATTAGCCGGAACGGGTGGCTACACCTTC
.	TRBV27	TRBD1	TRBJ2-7	CASSLSGGFSYEQYF	TGTGCCAGCAGCCTGTCAGGGGGTTTTTCCTACGAGCAGTACTTC
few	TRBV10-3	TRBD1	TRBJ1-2	CAISFGTGEYGYTF	TGTGCCATCAGTTTCGGGACAGGGGAATATGGCTACACCTTC
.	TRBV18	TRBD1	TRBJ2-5	CASSASGGEETQYF	TGTGCCAGCTCAGCCTCAGGGGGAGAGGAGACCCAGTACTTC
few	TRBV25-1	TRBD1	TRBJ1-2	CASSDSGQHGYTF	TGTGCCAGCAGTGACTCGGGACAGCATGGCTACACCTTC
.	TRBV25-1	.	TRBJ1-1	CASSETGTGGEWAFF	TGTGCCAGCAGTGAGACCGGGACTGGAGGGGAGTGGGCTTTCTTT
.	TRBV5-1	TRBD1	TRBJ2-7	CATSRTGSYEQYF	TGCGCCACCTCGAGGACAGGGTCCTACGAGCAGTACTTC
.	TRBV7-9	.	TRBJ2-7	CASSLGQPTGTQYF	TGTGCCAGCAGCTTAGGACAGCCAACCGGTACGCAGTACTTC
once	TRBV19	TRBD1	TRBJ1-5	CASSARDRGRGNQPQHF	TGTGCCAGTAGTGCCCGCGACAGGGGGCGAGGCAATCAGCCCCAGCATTTT
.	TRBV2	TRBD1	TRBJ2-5	CASSLTGGAETQYF	TGTGCCAGCAGTCTTACAGGGGGCGCGGAGACCCAGTACTTC
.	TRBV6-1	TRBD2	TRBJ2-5	CASSENWLAGVETQYF	TGTGCCAGCAGTGAGAATTGGCTAGCGGGGGTGGAGACCCAGTACTTC
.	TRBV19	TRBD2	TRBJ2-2	CASTVYGGGNTGELFF	TGTGCCAGTACTGTTTATGGCGGGGGGAACACCGGGGAGCTGTTTTTT
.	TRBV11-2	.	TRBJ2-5	CASSLVGTPLETQYF	TGTGCCAGCAGCTTAGTCGGGACTCCGTTGGAGACCCAGTACTTC